This TCR beta chain comes out of a study of CD8 T cells in ankylosing spondylitis. General study points: The study looked at matched synovial fluid samples from ankylosing spondylitis patients. Disease-linked clones were reported to be significantly enriched there. Ankylosing spondylitis blood appeared to carry a characteristic TCR beta motif of roughly 8 highly homologous variants.

There are a few counts of this clonotype. Its antigen is not identified. Making the TCR beta libraries involved quantitative 5'-RACE with molecular barcodes. From the 5' RACE reads, TCRdb called clonotypes with MiXCR, one entry per CDR3 protein. The repertoire consists of about 90,000 distinct CDR3 sequences, with around 30% occurring once and the leading ten covering 50% to 60%. This receptor was identified in a male donor with ankylosing spondylitis or in good health (not recorded which). Specimen: blood, either unsorted or a sorted T cell fraction (not recorded which).

The CDR3 loop reads CASSQDRYGYTF. Here the CDR3 DNA reads TGTGCCAGCAGCCAAGATCGTTATGGCTACACCTTC. This sequence joins TRBV4-2 and TRBJ1-2; no definite D call. Germline V lookup: CDR1 LGHNA, CDR2 YNFKEQ. Trimming removed 0 bases from V and 5 bases from J, with 4 bases in between. The CDR3 has 12 amino acids.